The 24 T cell receptor beta chains below were found in one sample sequenced in a study of OX40 agonist ivuxolimab in advanced cancers. Clones were read by immunoSEQ multiplex PCR, and TCRdb kept only the in-frame ones, dropping some. Among about 150,000 clones listed, roughly 91% were seen once. Sequences were derived from CD4+ or CD8+ T cells sorted from blood, sampled in a trial of the OX40 agonist ivuxolimab. All receptors derive from an adult with an advanced solid tumor such as melanoma, head and neck, liver or kidney cancer.

This chain connects TRBV15 to TRBJ2-7; 9 bases line up with TRBD1. The CDR3 is 14 residues long. With 2 bases clipped from V and 5 bases from J, the junction kept 4 bases outside the gene matches. CDR1 LNHNV and CDR2 YYDKDF come from the germline V gene (reference sequence). CDR3 loop: CATSRMGQGDEQYF. For the CDR3, the DNA is TGTGCCACCAGCAGAATGGGACAGGGCGACGAGCAGTACTTC.

The chain couples TRBV28 to TRBJ2-7; 8 bases are shared with TRBD1. Germline V gives CDR1 MDHEN, CDR2 SYDVKM. This CDR3 contains 13 residues. V lost 5 bases, J lost 8 bases, and 8 bases stayed unmatched. This CDR3 is CASSPADRAKQYF. The CDR3 nucleotides are TGTGCCAGCAGTCCCGCGGACAGGGCAAAGCAGTACTTC.

This chain links TRBV6-4 with TRBJ2-1, with 7 bases aligning to TRBD1. The V gene end was trimmed by 6 bases and the J gene end by 6 bases; junction bases not matched to a gene: 11. The CDR3 runs 15 residues. Germline V lookup: CDR1 MRHNA, CDR2 SNTAGT. Written as DNA, the CDR3 is TGTGCCAGCAGAGTCCGGGACAGAGTTGGCAATGAGCAGTTCTTC. Residues: CASRVRDRVGNEQFF.

The chain recombines TRBV12-5 with TRBJ2-1, with D tentatively TRBD2 (6 bases). This CDR3 has 16 amino acids. Germline-derived CDR1 and CDR2 are LGHNT and FRNRAP. The V and J ends lost 4 bases and 2 bases respectively, with 15 bases between them. The CDR3 DNA follows: TGTGCTAGTGGTTCATCCACTAGCCCTCCCTACAATGAGCAGTTCTTC. Residues: CASGSSTSPPYNEQFF.

This chain links TRBV4-3 with TRBJ2-7, with 9 bases aligning to TRBD1. J gave up 4 bases and V 3 bases, and 4 bases lay outside the gene matches. Germline V gene sequence: CDR1 LGHNA, CDR2 YSLEER. This CDR3 spans 14 amino acids. DNA of the CDR3: TGCGCCAGCAGCCAGGAGACAGGGGGATACGAGCAGTACTTC. It encodes CASSQETGGYEQYF.

The chain combines TRBV2 with TRBJ1-2; 7 bases match TRBD1. The CDR3 spans 11 residues. The J segment lost 11 bases and the V segment lost 6 bases, leaving 6 bases of the junction unmatched. Germline lookup yields CDR1 SNHLY and CDR2 FYNNEI. CDR3 loop: CASSPQGGYTF. CDR3 nucleotides: TGTGCCAGCAGCCCTCAGGGGGGGTACACCTTC.

This chain joins TRBV19 and TRBJ1-3; no reliable D call. The germline V gene encodes CDR1 LNHDA and CDR2 SQIVND (reference sequence). V was shortened by 6 bases and J by 0 bases, with 9 bases between the two germline ends. This CDR3 is built from 14 residues. The CDR3 DNA is TGTGCCAGTAGCCTCGGGCACTCTGGAAACACCATATATTTT. Its protein product is CASSLGHSGNTIYF.

The genes are TRBV7-9 and TRBJ1-2, with 8 bases matching TRBD1. Germline V gene sequence: CDR1 SEHNR, CDR2 FQNEAQ (reference sequence). Trimming removed 5 bases from V and 3 bases from J; junction bases left unmatched: 11. The CDR3 contains 16 residues. In DNA, the CDR3 is TGTGCCAGCAGCCCTGCGGGGCAGGGGGCCTACTATGGCTACACCTTC. Translated: CASSPAGQGAYYGYTF.

The chain carries TRBV9 and TRBJ2-7, with D possibly called TRBD1 or TRBD2 (5 bases each). The CDR3 has 15 amino acids. Deletions cut 2 bases from V and 6 bases from J, with 18 bases between. Germline CDR1 SGDLS, CDR2 YYNGEE. The CDR3 DNA reads TGTGCCAGCAGCGTCGATCAGGGACCCTCGAGCGAGCAGTACTTC. The encoded protein is CASSVDQGPSSEQYF.

This clone has only a few counts. This chain connects TRBV18 to TRBJ1-4; D is uncertain. Trimming took 5 bases from V and 0 from J, leaving 10 bases between them. The CDR3 consists of 15 residues. The germline V gene encodes CDR1 KGHSH and CDR2 LQKENI. DNA of the CDR3: TGTGCCAGCTCAGCCCCCGGAGCAACTAATGAAAAACTGTTTTTT. Its translation is CASSAPGATNEKLFF.

The chain employs TRBV11-2 and TRBJ2-1; 8 bases map to TRBD1. Trimming removed 2 bases from V and 5 bases from J; junction bases left unmatched: 5. This CDR3 is 15 amino acids long. Germline V CDR1 and CDR2: SGHAT, FQNNGV. The CDR3 here is CASSLMGQDNNEQFF. Here the CDR3 DNA reads TGTGCCAGCAGCTTAATGGGACAGGACAACAATGAGCAGTTCTTC.

V is TRBV5-1 and J is TRBJ2-1, with 9 bases lining up with TRBD1. The V gene's germline CDR1 is SGHRS and CDR2 YFSETQ. V gave up 3 bases and J gave up 5 bases; unmatched junction bases: 0. CDR3 size: 13 residues. The CDR3 DNA reads as TGCGCCAGCAGCTGGACAGGGGACAATGAGCAGTTCTTC. It is translated as CASSWTGDNEQFF.

V gene TRBV9 combines with J gene TRBJ2-1; TRBD2 is a possible D gene (7 bases). V was trimmed by 2 bases and J by 7 bases, leaving 16 bases between them. Germline lookup yields CDR1 SGDLS and CDR2 YYNGEE. This CDR3 has 15 residues. The CDR3 protein is CASSVGGGGPNEQFF. The CDR3 DNA sequence: TGTGCCAGCAGCGTCGGAGGCGGGGGCCCGAATGAGCAGTTCTTC.

This clone was seen once. The chain is built from TRBV5-4 and TRBJ2-3; possibly TRBD1 or TRBD2 for D (6 bases each). The germline V and J ends were trimmed by 4 bases and 4 bases, with 16 bases remaining between them. CDR1 is SGHNT and CDR2 is YYREEE in the germline V gene (reference sequence). The length of the CDR3 is 15 residues. This chain's CDR3 is CASSLGGTQADTQYF. The DNA for the CDR3 is TGTGCCAGCAGCCTCGGGGGCACCCAGGCAGATACGCAGTATTTT.

The V and J genes are TRBV7-9 and TRBJ2-1, with TRBD2 identical over 9 bases. The CDR3 is 16 residues long. Germline CDR1 reads SEHNR; CDR2 reads FQNEAQ (reference sequence). The J segment lost 4 bases and the V segment lost 1 base, leaving 5 bases of the junction unmatched. CDR3 residues: CASSLELAGLYNEQFF. The CDR3 DNA is TGTGCCAGCAGCTTAGAGCTAGCGGGATTATACAATGAGCAGTTCTTC. Using reference TRBV7-9 and TRBJ2-1 for the parts outside the CDR3, the full variable domain is DTGVSQNPRHKITKRGQNVTFRCDPISEHNRLYWYRQTLGQGPEFLTYFQNEAQLEKSRLLSDRFSAERPKGSFSTLEIQRTEQGDSAMYLCASSLELAGLYNEQFFGPGTRLTVL.

The rearrangement uses TRBV5-6 and TRBJ2-1; possibly TRBD2 for D (5 bases). Germline lookup yields CDR1 SGHDT and CDR2 YYEEEE. The CDR3 totals 16 residues. Trimming pared 5 bases from V and 0 bases from J, leaving 15 bases between. Here the CDR3 DNA reads TGTGCCAGCAGTCCGGAGGCACCTCGCTCCTACAATGAGCAGTTCTTC. It is translated as CASSPEAPRSYNEQFF.

This rearrangement joins TRBV5-5 to TRBJ2-7; possibly TRBD2 for D (6 bases). V lost 0 bases, J lost 5 bases, and 18 bases lay in between. Looked up from germline, CDR1 is SGHKS and CDR2 is YYEKEE (reference sequence). The CDR3 runs 16 residues. CDR3 bases: TGTGCCAGCAGCTTGGAGGTGGTGACTAGGGGCCACGAGCAGTACTTC. Translating gives CASSLEVVTRGHEQYF. Together with reference TRBV5-5 and TRBJ2-7, the CDR3 gives the full variable domain: DAGVTQSPTHLIKTRGQQVTLRCSPISGHKSVSWYQQVLGQGPQFIFQYYEKEERGRGNFPDRFSARQFPNYSSELNVNALLLGDSALYLCASSLEVVTRGHEQYFGPGTRLTVT.

CDR3 in amino acids: CASSYIRGATQYF. As DNA, the CDR3 is TGTGCCAGCAGTTACATCAGGGGGGCGACCCAGTACTTC. This chain links TRBV6-5 with TRBJ2-5; D is possibly TRBD1 (7 bases). The CDR3 has 13 residues. Germline V gene lookup returns CDR1 MNHEY and CDR2 SVGAGI. Deletions cut 2 bases from V and 7 bases from J, with 11 bases between.

The chain recombines TRBV18 with TRBJ1-1; D uncertain. Germline V lookup: CDR1 KGHSH, CDR2 LQKENI. V was pared by 1 base and J by 4 bases, with 10 bases between. The CDR3 runs 14 residues. The CDR3 spells CASSPRALGTEAFF. CDR3 coding DNA: TGTGCCAGCTCACCACGGGCCTTGGGCACTGAAGCTTTCTTT. The full variable domain, completed using reference TRBV18 and TRBJ1-1, is NAGVMQNPRHLVRRRGQEARLRCSPMKGHSHVYWYRQLPEEGLKFMVYLQKENIIDESGMPKERFSAEFPKEGPSILRIQQVVRGDSAAYFCASSPRALGTEAFFGQGTRLTVV.

J is TRBJ1-5 and V is TRBV11-2, with TRBD1 matching over 11 bases. This CDR3 has 14 residues. Unmatched junction bases numbered 1, after V lost 4 bases and J lost 5 bases. Germline V gene sequence: CDR1 SGHAT, CDR2 FQNNGV. The CDR3 spells CASSSGQGDQPQHF. CDR3 sequence (DNA): TGTGCCAGCAGCTCGGGACAGGGGGATCAGCCCCAGCATTTT.

The chain joins TRBV18 to TRBJ1-1; possible D gene TRBD1, 5 bases. The CDR3 has 14 residues. V was shortened by 1 base and J by 10 bases, with 16 bases between the two germline ends. Germline V gene sequence: CDR1 KGHSH, CDR2 LQKENI. The CDR3 region has the DNA TGTGCCAGCTCACCACAGGGGTCGATTGGAGGAGCTTTCTTT. This translates into CASSPQGSIGGAFF.

The chain uses TRBV19 and TRBJ2-2; 7 bases fit TRBD2. The V segment lost 3 bases and the J segment 5 bases; nucleotides outside the gene matches: 6. Germline V gene data show CDR1 as LNHDA and CDR2 as SQIVND (reference sequence). This CDR3 spans 15 amino acids. CDR3 sequence: CASSIGGSWTGELFF. DNA for the CDR3: TGTGCCAGTAGTATCGGGGGGTCGTGGACCGGGGAGCTGTTTTTT.

The V gene is TRBV2, the J gene TRBJ2-1; 11 bases line up with TRBD2. The CDR3 runs 14 residues. J was trimmed by 7 bases and V by 6 bases; bases with no gene match: 5. Germline CDR1 reads SNHLY; CDR2 reads FYNNEI. The CDR3 protein is CASSLTSGGNEQFF. In nucleotides, the CDR3 is TGTGCCAGCAGCCTAACTAGCGGGGGAAATGAGCAGTTCTTC.

This clone was counted only a few times. The chain links TRBV10-1 to TRBJ2-5; D is perhaps TRBD1 (6 bases). Between the trimmed V and J ends, which lost 0 bases and 9 bases, there was a span of 14 bases. This CDR3 is 14 amino acids long. Germline assignment: CDR1 WNHNN and CDR2 SYGVQD (reference sequence). The CDR3 DNA is TGCGCCAGCAGTGAGTCGACAGGAGATCGGCCCCAGTACTTC. Protein product: CASSESTGDRPQYF.